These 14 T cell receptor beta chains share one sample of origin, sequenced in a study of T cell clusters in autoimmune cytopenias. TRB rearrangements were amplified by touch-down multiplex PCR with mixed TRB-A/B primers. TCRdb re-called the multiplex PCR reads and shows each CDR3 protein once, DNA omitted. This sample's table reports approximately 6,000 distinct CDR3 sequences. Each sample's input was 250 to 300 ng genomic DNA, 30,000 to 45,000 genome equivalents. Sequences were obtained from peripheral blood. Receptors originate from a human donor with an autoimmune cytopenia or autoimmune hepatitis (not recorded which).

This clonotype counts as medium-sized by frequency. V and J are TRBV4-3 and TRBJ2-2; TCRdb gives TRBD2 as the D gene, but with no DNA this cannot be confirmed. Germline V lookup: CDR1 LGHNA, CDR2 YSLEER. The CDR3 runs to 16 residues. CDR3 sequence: CASSQGGGWNTGELFF.

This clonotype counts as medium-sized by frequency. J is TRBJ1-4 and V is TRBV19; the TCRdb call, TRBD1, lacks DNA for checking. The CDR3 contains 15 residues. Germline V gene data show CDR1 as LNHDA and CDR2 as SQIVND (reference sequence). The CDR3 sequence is CASRSPGPTNEKLFF.

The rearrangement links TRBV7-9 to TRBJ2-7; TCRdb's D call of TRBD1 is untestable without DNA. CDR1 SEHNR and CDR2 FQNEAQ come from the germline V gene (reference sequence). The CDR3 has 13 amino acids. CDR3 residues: CASRSQGRNEQYF.

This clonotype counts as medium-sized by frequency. The CDR3 loop is CASRPFDRRATEAFF. The V gene is TRBV6-5, the J gene TRBJ1-1. The germline CDR1 and CDR2 sequences are MNHEY and SVGAGI. The CDR3 is 15 amino acids.

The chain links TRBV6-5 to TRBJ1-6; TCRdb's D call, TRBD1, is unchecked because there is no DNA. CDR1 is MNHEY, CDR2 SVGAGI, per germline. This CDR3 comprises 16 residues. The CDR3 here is CASSRQGELMNSPLHF.

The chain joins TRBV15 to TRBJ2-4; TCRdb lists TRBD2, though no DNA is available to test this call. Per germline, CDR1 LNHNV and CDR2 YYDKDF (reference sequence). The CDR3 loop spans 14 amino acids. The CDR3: CATSRSEGPYEQYF.

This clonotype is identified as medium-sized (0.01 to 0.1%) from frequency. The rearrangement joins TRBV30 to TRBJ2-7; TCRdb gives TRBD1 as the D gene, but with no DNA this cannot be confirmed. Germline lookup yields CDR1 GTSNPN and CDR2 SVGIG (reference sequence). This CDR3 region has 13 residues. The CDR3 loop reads CAWSWTGGYEQYF.

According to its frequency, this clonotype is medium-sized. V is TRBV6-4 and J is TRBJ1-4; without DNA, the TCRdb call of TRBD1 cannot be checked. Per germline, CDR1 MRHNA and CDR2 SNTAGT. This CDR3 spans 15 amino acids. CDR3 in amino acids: CASSDSARGTEKLFF.

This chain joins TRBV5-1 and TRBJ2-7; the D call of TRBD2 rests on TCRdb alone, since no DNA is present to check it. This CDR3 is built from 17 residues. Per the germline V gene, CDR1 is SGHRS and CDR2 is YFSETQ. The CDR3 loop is CASSWGLAGGQTYEQYF.

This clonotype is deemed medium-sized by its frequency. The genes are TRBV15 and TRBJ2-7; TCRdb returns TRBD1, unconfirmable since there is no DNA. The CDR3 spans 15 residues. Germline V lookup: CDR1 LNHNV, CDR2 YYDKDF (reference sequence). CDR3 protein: CATSDIGRELYEQYF.

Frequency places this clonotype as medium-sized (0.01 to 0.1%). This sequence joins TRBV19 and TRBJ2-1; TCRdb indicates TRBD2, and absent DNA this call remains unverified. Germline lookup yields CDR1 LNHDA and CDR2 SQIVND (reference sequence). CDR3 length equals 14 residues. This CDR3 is CASKKGSSYNEQFF.

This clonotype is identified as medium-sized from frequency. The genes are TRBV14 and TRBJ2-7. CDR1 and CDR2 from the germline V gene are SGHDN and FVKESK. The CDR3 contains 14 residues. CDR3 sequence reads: CASSQDEYSYEQYF.

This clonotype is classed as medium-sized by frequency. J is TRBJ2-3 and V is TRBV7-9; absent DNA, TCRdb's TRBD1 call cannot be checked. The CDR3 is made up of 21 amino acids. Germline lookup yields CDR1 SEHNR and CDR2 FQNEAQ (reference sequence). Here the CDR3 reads CASSSLPLGTRLASRGDTQYF.

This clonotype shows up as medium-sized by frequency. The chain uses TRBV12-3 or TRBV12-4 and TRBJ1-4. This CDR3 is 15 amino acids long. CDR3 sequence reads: CASSHSTGGGEKLFF.